What follows are 5 T cell receptor beta chains derived from one specimen sequenced in a study of Graves' ophthalmopathy and Graves' hyperthyroidism. Investigators amplified TCR beta CDR3 regions from RNA transcripts. First-round RT-PCR employed HTBI primers, with a second-round multiplex PCR after it. TCRdb redid the calling of the multiplex PCR reads with MiXCR, one entry per CDR3 protein. Altogether 450,000 to 600,000 distinct CDR3 sequences are present, less than 40% being singletons, with the ten largest covering about 4%. Sequencing was done on a sample of peripheral blood or thyroid tissue (not recorded which). Receptor source: an adult man with Graves' hyperthyroidism.

This clonotype occurred a few times. This chain joins TRBV7-9 and TRBJ2-3; the D is unclear. The V gene lost 4 bases and the J gene lost 5 bases, with 7 bases spanning the gap. Germline V gene lookup returns CDR1 SEHNR and CDR2 FQNEAQ (reference sequence). CDR3 size: 12 residues. This chain's CDR3 is CASSSYIDTQYF. The CDR3 region has the DNA TGTGCCAGCAGCTCTTATATAGATACGCAGTATTTT.

V and J are TRBV20-1 and TRBJ2-7; TRBD1 matches 8 bases. Looked up from germline, CDR1 is DFQATT and CDR2 is SNEGSKA (reference sequence). The CDR3 runs 13 residues. Unmatched junction bases numbered 4, after V lost 3 bases and J lost 3 bases. CDR3 in DNA: TGCAGTGCTAGTCTGGACAGGGACTACGAGCAGTACTTC. Residues: CSASLDRDYEQYF.

In nucleotides, the CDR3 is TGTGCCAGCAGTGAAGTGGAGACAGGTACCCAAGAGACCCAGTACTTC. This translates into CASSEVETGTQETQYF. The rearrangement joins TRBV25-1 to TRBJ2-5, with a possible D match to TRBD1 (6 bases). V was shortened by 2 bases and J by 1 base, with 14 bases between the two germline ends. In germline, CDR1 is MGHDK, CDR2 SYGVNS. This CDR3 has 16 amino acids.

In the case of this clonotype: A much larger clone lies one base from this, so it may be a read error. The genes are TRBV6-2 or TRBV6-3 and TRBJ1-1; D gene ambiguous. V was trimmed by 2 bases and J by 3 bases, leaving 13 bases between them. The germline gives CDR1 MNHEY, CDR2 SVGEGT. The CDR3 consists of 15 residues. CDR3 DNA sequence: TGTGCCAGCAGTTACCTTCCGAGTGGGGACACTGAAGCTTTCTTT. Amino acids: CASSYLPSGDTEAFF.

The chain employs TRBV7-9 and TRBJ2-7, with TRBD1 as a possible D gene (6 bases). The CDR3 runs to 14 residues. Per germline, CDR1 SEHNR and CDR2 FQNEAQ (reference sequence). Deletions cut 4 bases from V and 3 bases from J, with 13 bases between. Here the CDR3 DNA reads TGTGCCAGCAGCTCCTGGACAGATAACTACGAGCAGTACTTC. Translating it yields CASSSWTDNYEQYF.